This T cell receptor beta chain was obtained from a study of beta chain features in type 1 diabetes. Study-wide results and caveats: The study found that naive, central memory and Treg TCRB repertoires appeared more similar in patients than in healthy donors.

The isolated RNA, all of it, was reverse transcribed, so expressed TCRB transcripts were what got sequenced. This table comes from immunoSEQ multiplex PCR, and its TCRdb copy is limited to in-frame clones, with some not included. The data contain 200,000 to 250,000 clones, 9.6% of them singletons. This clone was seen more than once but under ten times. Its antigen is undetermined. Isolation of CD4+ naive, central memory, regulatory and stem cell-like memory cells was achieved by sorting via CD45RO/CCR7/CD25/CD127/CD95/CD27. V lost 8 bases and J 4 bases, leaving 8 bases between the germline ends. CDR1 and CDR2 (germline): MGHRA, YSYEKL. This CDR3 comprises 11 residues.

The chain joins TRBV4-1 to TRBJ1-2; a weak D match, TRBD1 (5 bases). The sample comprised naive CD4+ T cells from blood. This TCR was sampled from a woman under 30 in good health. The CDR3 here is CASGGGYGYTF. In DNA form, the CDR3 reads TGCGCCAGCGGGGGGGGCTATGGCTACACCTTC.